This paragraph covers one T cell receptor beta chain sequence. The antigen is not known. This specimen belongs to a study of response to subunit inactivated influenza vaccine. Whole-study results and caveats: Each seasonal influenza vaccination recruits few new T cells, the authors suggested.

Trimming took 6 bases from V and 6 from J, leaving 17 bases between them. The CDR3 loop spans 15 amino acids. TCRdb recomputed calls from the RT-PCR reads with MiXCR, one row per CDR3 protein. The data show under 950,000 distinct CDR3 sequences, 21% seen once. The clonotype was recovered from a man over 45 who received an inactivated influenza vaccine. The V gene is TRBV12-3 or TRBV12-4, the J gene TRBJ2-2; D is possibly TRBD1 (6 bases). Sequenced here: PBMCs from blood, sampled less than 6 days after vaccination. CDR3: CASSHGQRLPGELFF. CDR3 DNA: TGTGCCAGCAGCCACGGACAGCGGCTTCCCGGGGAGCTGTTTTTT.